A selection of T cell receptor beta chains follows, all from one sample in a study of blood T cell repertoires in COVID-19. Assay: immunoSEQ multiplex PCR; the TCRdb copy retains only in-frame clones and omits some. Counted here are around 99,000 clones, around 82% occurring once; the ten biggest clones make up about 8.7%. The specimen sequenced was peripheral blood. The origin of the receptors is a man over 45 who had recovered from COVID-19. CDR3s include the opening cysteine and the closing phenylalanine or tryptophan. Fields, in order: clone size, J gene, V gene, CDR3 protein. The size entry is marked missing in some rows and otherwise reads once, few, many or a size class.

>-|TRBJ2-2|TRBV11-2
CASSLLQGRWSGELFF
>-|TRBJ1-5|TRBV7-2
CASSSLTNQPQHF
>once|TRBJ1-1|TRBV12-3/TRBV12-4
CASSSNPGTEAFF
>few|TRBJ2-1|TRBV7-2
CASSARSWSYNEQFF
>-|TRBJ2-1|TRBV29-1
CSASREPRNEQFF
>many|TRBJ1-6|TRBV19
CASRKGSGNSPLHF
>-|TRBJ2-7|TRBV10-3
CAISESFRPSLADEQYF
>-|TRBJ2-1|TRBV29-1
CSVDGGPVEQFF
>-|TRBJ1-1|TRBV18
CASSLNGVDTEAFF
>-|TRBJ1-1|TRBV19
CASSIQGMNTEAFF
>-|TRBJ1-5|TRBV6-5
CASSYFTGDQHF
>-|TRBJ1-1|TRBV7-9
CASSIDMNTEAFF
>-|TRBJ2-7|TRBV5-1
CASRDSFHEQYF
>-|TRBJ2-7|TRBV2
CASRIGQGSSYEQYF
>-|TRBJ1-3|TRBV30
CAWGTDRGWRNTIYF
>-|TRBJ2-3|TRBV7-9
CASSLRGSTDTQYF
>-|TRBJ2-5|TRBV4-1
CASSQNERAKTQYF
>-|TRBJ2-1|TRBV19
CASKVGSGLGGYNEQFF
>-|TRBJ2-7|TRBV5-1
CASSSTPDSISYEQYF
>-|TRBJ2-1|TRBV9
CASSVVSGNEQFF
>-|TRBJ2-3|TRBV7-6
CASSPLLPSSTDTQYF
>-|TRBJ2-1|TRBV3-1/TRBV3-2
CASSPRTGLNYNEQFF
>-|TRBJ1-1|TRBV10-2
CASREGHLNTEAFF
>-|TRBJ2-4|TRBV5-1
CASSFFGLAGASIQYF
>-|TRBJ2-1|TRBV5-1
CASKGAGVPNEQFF
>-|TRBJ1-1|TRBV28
CASSLAVAEAFF
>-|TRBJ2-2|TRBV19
CASTPRNTGELFF
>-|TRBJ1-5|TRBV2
CASRTGQGNQPQHF
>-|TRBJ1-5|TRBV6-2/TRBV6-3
CASRPGQSSNQPQHF
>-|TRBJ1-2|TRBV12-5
CASGSSNSLGGYTF